The 27 T cell receptor beta chains below come from one sample, sequenced in a study of blood T cell repertoires in COVID-19. Using immunoSEQ multiplex PCR, the repertoire was profiled, and TCRdb retains in-frame clones only, with some absent. The sample has 350,000 to 500,000 clones; 70% to 90% are singletons. Sequenced: PBMCs or T cells enriched from blood (not recorded which). The receptors derive from a woman under 30 who had been exposed to COVID-19.

The chain recombines TRBV18 with TRBJ2-2; 8 nucleotides line up with TRBD2. The V gene end was trimmed by 3 bases and the J gene end by 11 bases; junction bases not matched to a gene: 17. CDR1 KGHSH and CDR2 LQKENI come from the germline V gene. This CDR3 has 17 amino acids. The CDR3 loop is CASSPSRIAGQINELFF. The CDR3 coding sequence is TGTGCCAGCTCACCCTCTCGGATAGCGGGACAAATCAACGAGCTGTTTTTT.

This chain's CDR3 is CASSSQRTPGRGNTIYF. The CDR3 coding sequence is TGTGCCAGCAGCTCCCAGAGGACTCCCGGGAGGGGAAACACCATATATTTT. This chain joins TRBV7-9 and TRBJ1-3; no firm D call. Trimming stripped 4 bases from V and 4 bases from J, with 20 bases between. The CDR3 is 17 amino acids. The germline CDR1 and CDR2 sequences are SEHNR and FQNEAQ (reference sequence).

Only one count was recorded for this clone. CDR3 DNA: TGTGCCAGCAGCTTGGGGGGATGGCAGGGGAATCAGCCCCAGCATTTT. Translating gives CASSLGGWQGNQPQHF. This chain joins TRBV5-5 and TRBJ1-5; TRBD1 might be the D (6 bases). The CDR3 sequence is 16 residues long. V lost 0 bases to trimming and J lost 4 bases, with 14 bases between them. Germline assignment: CDR1 SGHKS and CDR2 YYEKEE (reference sequence).

The chain has TRBV5-4 and TRBJ2-3; 8 positions agree with TRBD2. V lost 5 bases, J lost 4 bases, and 6 bases stayed unmatched. CDR1 is SGHNT, CDR2 YYREEE, per germline (reference sequence). The CDR3 loop spans 14 amino acids. CDR3 DNA: TGTGCCAGCAGTTATACTAGCGGTTCAGATACGCAGTATTTT. Amino acids: CASSYTSGSDTQYF.

This clone was observed a single time. The chain uses TRBV10-3 and TRBJ2-1, with 8 bases matching TRBD1. CDR3 length: 14 amino acids. CDR1 ENHRY and CDR2 SYGVKD come from the germline V gene. The junction had 5 bases not matched to a gene; V was cut back by 7 bases and J by 3 bases. The DNA for the CDR3 is TGTGCCATCACCGGACAGGGTTTCTACAATGAGCAGTTCTTC. Its protein is CAITGQGFYNEQFF.

The genes are TRBV3-1 (or the pseudogene TRBV3-2) and TRBJ1-2; D gene ambiguous. The germline CDR1 and CDR2 sequences are LGHDT and YNNKEL (reference sequence). The CDR3 is 16 residues long. The V and J ends lost 4 bases and 0 bases respectively, with 15 bases between them. CDR3 sequence reads: CASSPRSRITNYGYTF. CDR3 DNA: TGTGCCAGCAGCCCCCGCTCCAGGATTACTAACTATGGCTACACCTTC.

The rearrangement links TRBV30 to TRBJ2-5, with a weak D call TRBD2 (5 bases). Germline V gene data show CDR1 as GTSNPN and CDR2 as SVGIG (reference sequence). The V and J ends lost 0 bases and 3 bases respectively, with 8 bases between them. CDR3 length equals 13 residues. The DNA of the CDR3 is TGTGCCTGGAGTGTAGGACTCGAAGAGACCCAGTACTTC. Translating it yields CAWSVGLEETQYF.

The chain combines TRBV7-2 with TRBJ2-7; 10 bases match TRBD2. Unmatched junction bases numbered 5, after V lost 4 bases and J lost 5 bases. The CDR3 covers 14 residues. Germline values: CDR1 SGHTA, CDR2 FQGNSA. CDR3 bases: TGTGCCAGCAGCTACCGACTAGCGGGTAACGAGCAGTACTTC. This translates into CASSYRLAGNEQYF.

The chain recombines TRBV3-1 (or the pseudogene TRBV3-2) with TRBJ1-5, with D perhaps TRBD1 (6 bases). The CDR3 is 15 amino acids. The germline CDR1 and CDR2 sequences are LGHDT and YNNKEL (reference sequence). Trimming cost V 3 bases and J 1 base, with 10 bases left between them. The CDR3 nucleotides are TGTGCCAGCAGCCACAGAACAGGGAGCAATCAGCCCCAGCATTTT. Residues: CASSHRTGSNQPQHF.

This rearrangement joins TRBV7-2 to TRBJ1-5; 9 bases are shared with TRBD1. V dropped 6 bases and J dropped 4; count of bases not matched to a gene: 7. The CDR3 length is 15 residues. CDR1 is SGHTA and CDR2 is FQGNSA in the germline V gene. The CDR3, as DNA: TGTGCCAGCAGTCATGACGGGACAGGGAATCAGCCCCAGCATTTT. This translates into CASSHDGTGNQPQHF.

This sequence joins TRBV21-1 and TRBJ2-5; the table's D call, TRBD2, has no DNA check behind it. TRBV21-1 is listed as a pseudogene. The CDR3 totals 17 residues. The CDR3 coding sequence is TGTGCCAGCAGCAGGGGCCGGGCGGGGAGGTACCAAGAGACCCAGTACTTC. It translates to CASSRGRAGRYQETQYF.

This sequence joins TRBV27 and TRBJ1-3; 9 bases line up with TRBD1. Per the germline V gene, CDR1 is MNHEY and CDR2 is SMNVEV (reference sequence). This CDR3 region has 16 residues. V lost 5 bases and J lost 0; bases outside the gene matches: 5. CDR3 sequence: CASSIGQGLSGNTIYF. Here the CDR3 DNA reads TGTGCCAGCAGTATAGGACAGGGGCTCTCTGGAAACACCATATATTTT.

The chain links TRBV19 to TRBJ1-6; D not resolved. The germline V and J ends were trimmed by 1 base and 0 bases, with 10 bases remaining between them. This CDR3 region has 17 residues. Germline V gene lookup returns CDR1 LNHDA and CDR2 SQIVND (reference sequence). The CDR3 nucleotides are TGTGCCAGTAGTATAGGGATGGGGAGCTCCTATAATTCACCCCTCCACTTT. Its protein product is CASSIGMGSSYNSPLHF.

This chain joins TRBV29-1 and TRBJ2-3; TRBD1 matches at 8 bases. CDR1 and CDR2 (germline): SQVTM, ANQGSEA. The CDR3 is 14 amino acids. V trimming: 6 bases; J trimming: 2 bases; junction bases outside the gene matches: 7. The CDR3 nucleotides are TGCAGCGTCGGACAGGGAAGGTTCACAGATACGCAGTATTTT. This codes for CSVGQGRFTDTQYF.

This sequence joins TRBV6-5 and TRBJ2-1, with D possibly matching TRBD1 (5 bases). CDR3 size: 15 residues. From germline, CDR1 is MNHEY and CDR2 SVGAGI. V gave up 2 bases and J gave up 0 bases, with 8 bases separating them. DNA for the CDR3: TGTGCCAGCAGTTACGGGGCCAGCTCCTACAATGAGCAGTTCTTC. This codes for CASSYGASSYNEQFF.

This clone was detected only once. The genes are TRBV6-1 and TRBJ2-7; 10 bases agree with TRBD2. Trimming at V came to 2 bases and at J to 2 bases, leaving 3 bases not matched to a gene. The germline CDR1 and CDR2 sequences are MNHNS and SASEGT. This CDR3 is 15 amino acids long. The CDR3 nucleotides are TGTGCCAGCAGTGAAACAAGCGGGGGGGCCTACGAGCAGTACTTC. Translating gives CASSETSGGAYEQYF.

CDR3 bases: TGTGCCAGCAGCCCCTACAGGGAAGGCAATCAGCCCCAGCATTTT. It encodes CASSPYREGNQPQHF. The V gene is TRBV6-5, the J gene TRBJ1-5; TRBD1 is a possible D gene (6 bases). Trimming pared 6 bases from V and 2 bases from J, leaving 14 bases between. CDR1 is MNHEY, CDR2 SVGAGI, per germline. This CDR3 spans 15 amino acids.

The gene calls are TRBV6-5 and TRBJ1-4; a weak D match, TRBD1 (5 bases). This CDR3 is built from 15 residues. Germline CDR1 MNHEY, CDR2 SVGAGI. Trimming pared 0 bases from V and 5 bases from J, leaving 10 bases between. The CDR3 loop is CASSYSQGQNEKLFF. The CDR3 nucleotides are TGTGCCAGCAGTTACTCGCAGGGCCAAAATGAAAAACTGTTTTTT.

This clone appeared a single time. The J gene is TRBJ2-4, the V gene TRBV2; D might be TRBD1 (6 bases). The germline gives CDR1 SNHLY, CDR2 FYNNEI. The length of the CDR3 is 14 residues. Trimming cost V 1 base and J 7 bases, with 11 bases left between them. Here the CDR3 reads CASSEVEGDNIQYF. Here the CDR3 DNA reads TGTGCCAGCAGTGAAGTAGAGGGGGATAACATTCAGTACTTC.

The J gene is TRBJ2-2, the V gene TRBV7-2; 12 bases fit TRBD2. The CDR3 is 17 amino acids. The junction had 6 bases not matched to a gene; V was cut back by 2 bases and J by 5 bases. Germline assignment: CDR1 SGHTA and CDR2 FQGNSA. CDR3 in amino acids: CASSLFRLAGDTGELFF. CDR3 DNA sequence: TGTGCCAGCAGCTTATTTCGACTAGCGGGGGATACCGGGGAGCTGTTTTTT.

J is TRBJ1-2 and V is TRBV24-1; D perhaps matches TRBD1 (5 bases). Germline assignment: CDR1 KGHDR and CDR2 SFDVKD. The CDR3 covers 14 residues. Trimming left V 4 bases short and J 3 bases short, with 11 bases between. This chain's CDR3 is CATSDLDTYYGYTF. CDR3 in DNA: TGTGCCACCAGTGACCTGGACACTTACTATGGCTACACCTTC.

The chain recombines TRBV11-2 with TRBJ2-7; TRBD1 aligns across 9 bases. Germline V gene data show CDR1 as SGHAT and CDR2 as FQNNGV. The junction had 10 bases not matched to a gene; V was cut back by 5 bases and J by 2 bases. The CDR3 has 16 amino acids. The CDR3 coding sequence is TGTGCCAGCAGCGAAAACAGGGGGCATGGAACCTACGAGCAGTACTTC. Protein product: CASSENRGHGTYEQYF. The whole variable domain, remainder taken from reference TRBV11-2 and TRBJ2-7, is EAGVAQSPRYKIIEKRQSVAFWCNPISGHATLYWYQQILGQGPKLLIQFQNNGVVDDSQLPKDRFSAERLKGVDSTLKIQPAKLEDSAVYLCASSENRGHGTYEQYFGPGTRLTVT.

This chain uses TRBV28 with TRBJ2-6; 9 bases are a match to TRBD1. V lost 4 bases and J lost 0; bases outside the gene matches: 10. This CDR3 comprises 19 residues. Germline CDR1 reads MDHEN; CDR2 reads SYDVKM. The CDR3 bases are TGTGCCAGCAGTTCGGTCGGGGGACAGGGCAGCTCTGGGGCCAACGTCCTGACTTTC. It specifies CASSSVGGQGSSGANVLTF.

The V call is TRBV19, the J call TRBJ1-3; 9 nucleotides agree with TRBD1. Losses at the gene ends were 5 bases for V and 1 base for J; bases not matched to a gene: 12. This CDR3 is 18 amino acids long. The germline V gene has CDR1 LNHDA and CDR2 SQIVND (reference sequence). The CDR3 sequence: CASSHRDRVSLSGNTIYF. CDR3 DNA sequence: TGTGCCAGTAGTCACCGGGACAGGGTCTCCTTGTCTGGAAACACCATATATTTT. Drawing the rest from reference TRBV19 and TRBJ1-3, the complete variable domain is DGGITQSPKYLFRKEGQNVTLSCEQNLNHDAMYWYRQDPGQGLRLIYYSQIVNDFQKGDIAEGYSVSREKKESFPLTVTSAQKNPTAFYLCASSHRDRVSLSGNTIYFGEGSWLTVV.

The chain recombines TRBV6-6 with TRBJ1-1; weak D call: TRBD1 (5 bases). There are 17 residues in the CDR3. In germline, CDR1 is MNHNY, CDR2 SVGAGI (reference sequence). V lost 5 bases, J lost 4 bases, and 23 bases lay in between. The CDR3 sequence is CASSPWGVKLSITEAFF. DNA for the CDR3: TGTGCCAGCAGTCCATGGGGGGTGAAGTTATCTATCACTGAAGCTTTCTTT.

The chain is built from TRBV27 and TRBJ1-2, with 9 bases that match TRBD1. This CDR3 is built from 14 residues. From germline, CDR1 is MNHEY and CDR2 SMNVEV (reference sequence). J lost 4 bases, V lost 6 bases, and 6 bases had no gene match. CDR3 in amino acids: CASSQQGAGYGYTF. In DNA form, the CDR3 reads TGTGCCAGCAGCCAACAGGGGGCCGGCTATGGCTACACCTTC.

The genes are TRBV6-5 and TRBJ1-5; weak D call: TRBD1 (5 bases). Between the trimmed V and J ends, which lost 7 bases and 4 bases, there was a span of 14 bases. This CDR3 is built from 14 residues. Germline V lookup: CDR1 MNHEY, CDR2 SVGAGI. In DNA, the CDR3 is TGTGCCAGCAATTCTAGACAGAGAAATCAGCCCCAGCATTTT. Amino acids: CASNSRQRNQPQHF.